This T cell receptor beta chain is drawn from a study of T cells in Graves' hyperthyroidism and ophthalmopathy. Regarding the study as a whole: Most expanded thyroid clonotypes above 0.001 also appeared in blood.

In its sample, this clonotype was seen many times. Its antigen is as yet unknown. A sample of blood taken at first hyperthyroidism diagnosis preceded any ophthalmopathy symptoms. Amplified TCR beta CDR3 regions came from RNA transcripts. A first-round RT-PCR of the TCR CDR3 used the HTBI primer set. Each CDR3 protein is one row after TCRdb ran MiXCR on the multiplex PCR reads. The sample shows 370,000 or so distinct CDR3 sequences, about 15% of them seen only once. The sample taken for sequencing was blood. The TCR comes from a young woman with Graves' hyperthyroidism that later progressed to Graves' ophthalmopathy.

The CDR3 DNA follows: TGTGCCAGCATACAGGGGACCGTTTTAGCCAAAAACATTCAGTACTTC. Amino acids: CASIQGTVLAKNIQYF. The chain uses TRBV2 and TRBJ2-4, with 7 bases fitting TRBD1. V lost 7 bases and J lost 0; bases outside the gene matches: 9. Germline CDR1 SNHLY, CDR2 FYNNEI. This CDR3 contains 16 residues.